This TCR beta chain was sequenced for a study of T-cell reconstitution after alpha-beta-depleted transplantation in children. The CDR3 loop spans 13 amino acids. Germline CDR1 is MNHNS and CDR2 is SASEGT. Trimming took off 6 bases at V and 6 bases at J, with 14 bases between the two ends. Unique molecular identifiers were used to barcode this TCRbeta library. TCRdb reprocessed the PCR reads via MiXCR and lists one record per CDR3 protein. The data show hundreds of thousands of distinct CDR3 sequences, around 12% seen once. Sequencing was performed on PBMCs from the stem cell graft donor, taken from the stem cell graft. The genes are TRBV6-1 and TRBJ1-1; a weak D match, TRBD1 (5 bases). This clonotype was obtained from a human donor who donated a stem cell graft to a child with acute lymphoblastic leukemia. This chain's CDR3 is CASSPQGYAEAFF. The CDR3 nucleotides are TGTGCCAGCAGCCCCCAGGGTTACGCTGAAGCTTTCTTT.